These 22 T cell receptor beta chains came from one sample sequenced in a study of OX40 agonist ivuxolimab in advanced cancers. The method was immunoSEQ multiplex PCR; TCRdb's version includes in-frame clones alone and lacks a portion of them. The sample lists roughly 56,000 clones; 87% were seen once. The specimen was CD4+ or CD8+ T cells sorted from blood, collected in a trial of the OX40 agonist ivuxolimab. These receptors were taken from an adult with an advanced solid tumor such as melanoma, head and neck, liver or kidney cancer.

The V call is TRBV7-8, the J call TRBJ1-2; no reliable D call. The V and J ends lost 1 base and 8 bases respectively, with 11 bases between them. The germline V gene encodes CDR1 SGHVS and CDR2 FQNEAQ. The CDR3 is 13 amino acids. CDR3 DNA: TGTGCCAGCAGCTTAGATCCGGGCACGGGCTACACCTTC. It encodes CASSLDPGTGYTF. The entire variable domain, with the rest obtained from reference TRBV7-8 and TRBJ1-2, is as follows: GAGVSQSPRYKVAKRGQDVALRCDPISGHVSLFWYQQALGQGPEFLTYFQNEAQLDKSGLPSDRFFAERPEGSVSTLKIQRTQQEDSAVYLCASSLDPGTGYTFGSGTRLTVV.

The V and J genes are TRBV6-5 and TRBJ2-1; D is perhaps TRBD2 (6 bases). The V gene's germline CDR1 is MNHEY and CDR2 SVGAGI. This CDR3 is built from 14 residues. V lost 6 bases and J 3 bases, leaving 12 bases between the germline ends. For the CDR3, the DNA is TGTGCCAGCAGCTACGCCGGGGGCTACAATGAGCAGTTCTTC. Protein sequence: CASSYAGGYNEQFF.

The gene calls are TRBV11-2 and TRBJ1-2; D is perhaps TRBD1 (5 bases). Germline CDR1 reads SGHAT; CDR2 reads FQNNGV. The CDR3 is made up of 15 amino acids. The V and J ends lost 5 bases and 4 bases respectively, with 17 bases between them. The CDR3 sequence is CASSITRGQGYGYTF. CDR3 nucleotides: TGTGCCAGCAGCATAACCCGTGGCCAGGGCTATGGCTACACCTTC.

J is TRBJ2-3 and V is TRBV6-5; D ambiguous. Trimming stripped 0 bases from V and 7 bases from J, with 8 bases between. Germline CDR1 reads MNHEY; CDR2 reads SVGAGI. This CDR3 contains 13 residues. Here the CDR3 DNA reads TGTGCCAGCAGTTACTCGCGAACGAATACGCAGTATTTT. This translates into CASSYSRTNTQYF.

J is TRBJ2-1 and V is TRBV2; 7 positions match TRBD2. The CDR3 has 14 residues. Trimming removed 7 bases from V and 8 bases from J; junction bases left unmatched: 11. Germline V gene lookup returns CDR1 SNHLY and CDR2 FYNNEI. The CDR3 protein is CASTPPGGGDEQFF. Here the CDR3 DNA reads TGTGCCAGCACCCCCCCGGGAGGAGGGGATGAGCAGTTCTTC.

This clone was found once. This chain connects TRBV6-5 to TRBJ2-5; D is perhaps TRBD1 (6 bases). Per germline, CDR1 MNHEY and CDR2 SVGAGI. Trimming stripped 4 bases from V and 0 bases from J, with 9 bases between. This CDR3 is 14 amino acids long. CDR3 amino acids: CASSLQGHQETQYF. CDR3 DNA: TGTGCCAGCAGTTTACAGGGACACCAAGAGACCCAGTACTTC.

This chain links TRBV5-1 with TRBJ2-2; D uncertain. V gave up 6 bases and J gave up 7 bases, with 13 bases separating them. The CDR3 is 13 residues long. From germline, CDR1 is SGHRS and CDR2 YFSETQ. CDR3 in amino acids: CASTHGSDGELFF. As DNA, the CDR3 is TGCGCCAGCACCCACGGGTCCGACGGGGAGCTGTTTTTT. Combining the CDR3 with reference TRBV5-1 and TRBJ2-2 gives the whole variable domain KAGVTQTPRYLIKTRGQQVTLSCSPISGHRSVSWYQQTPGQGLQFLFEYFSETQRNKGNFPGRFSGRQFSNSRSEMNVSTLELGDSALYLCASTHGSDGELFFGEGSRLTVL.

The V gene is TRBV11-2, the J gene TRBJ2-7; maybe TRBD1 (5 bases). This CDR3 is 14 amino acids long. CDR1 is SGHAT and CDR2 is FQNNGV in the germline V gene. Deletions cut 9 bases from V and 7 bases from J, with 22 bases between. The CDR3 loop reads CASTQALGVGEQYF. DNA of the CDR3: TGTGCCAGTACCCAGGCCCTAGGGGTGGGGGAGCAGTACTTC.

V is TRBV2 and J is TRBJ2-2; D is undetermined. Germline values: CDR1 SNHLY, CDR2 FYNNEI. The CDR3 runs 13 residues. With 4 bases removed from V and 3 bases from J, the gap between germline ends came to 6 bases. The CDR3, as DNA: TGTGCCAGCAGTGCTCAGGACACCGGGGAGCTGTTTTTT. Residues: CASSAQDTGELFF.

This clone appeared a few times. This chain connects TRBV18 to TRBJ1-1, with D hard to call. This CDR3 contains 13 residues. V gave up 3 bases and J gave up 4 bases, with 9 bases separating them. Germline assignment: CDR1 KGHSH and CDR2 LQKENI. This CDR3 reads CASSPVPSTEAFF. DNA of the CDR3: TGTGCCAGCTCACCGGTCCCTAGCACTGAAGCTTTCTTT. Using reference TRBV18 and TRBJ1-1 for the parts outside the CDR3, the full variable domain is NAGVMQNPRHLVRRRGQEARLRCSPMKGHSHVYWYRQLPEEGLKFMVYLQKENIIDESGMPKERFSAEFPKEGPSILRIQQVVRGDSAAYFCASSPVPSTEAFFGQGTRLTVV.

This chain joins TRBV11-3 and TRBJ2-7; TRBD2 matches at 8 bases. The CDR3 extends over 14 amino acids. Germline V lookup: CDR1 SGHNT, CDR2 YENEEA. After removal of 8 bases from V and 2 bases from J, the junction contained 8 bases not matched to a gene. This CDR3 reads CASRRAGGAYEQYF. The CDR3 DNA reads TGTGCCAGCCGACGGGCGGGAGGAGCCTACGAGCAGTACTTC.

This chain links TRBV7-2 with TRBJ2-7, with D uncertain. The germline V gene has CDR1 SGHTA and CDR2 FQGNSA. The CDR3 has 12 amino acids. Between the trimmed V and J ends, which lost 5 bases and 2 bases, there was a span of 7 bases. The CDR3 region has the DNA TGTGCCAGCAGCGGTAATACCTACGAGCAGTACTTC. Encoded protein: CASSGNTYEQYF.

CDR3 protein: CASSQGLHSYNEQFF. CDR3 nucleotides: TGCGCCAGCAGCCAAGGTCTACATTCTTACAATGAGCAGTTCTTC. The V and J genes are TRBV4-1 and TRBJ2-1; D unclear. CDR3 length equals 15 residues. CDR1 and CDR2 (germline): MGHRA, YSYEKL. Trimming removed 1 base at V and 4 bases at J, with 11 bases between.

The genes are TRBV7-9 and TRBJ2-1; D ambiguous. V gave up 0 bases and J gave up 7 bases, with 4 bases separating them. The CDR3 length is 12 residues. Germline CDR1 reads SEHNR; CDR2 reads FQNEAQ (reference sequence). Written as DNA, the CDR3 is TGTGCCAGCAGCTTAGCTTTAAATGAGCAGTTCTTC. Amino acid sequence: CASSLALNEQFF.

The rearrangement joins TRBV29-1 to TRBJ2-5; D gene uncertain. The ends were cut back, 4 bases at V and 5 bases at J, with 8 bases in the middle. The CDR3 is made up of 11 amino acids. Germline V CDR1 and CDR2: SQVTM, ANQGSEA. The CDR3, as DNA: TGCAGCGTTGTCCCGGGTGAGACCCAGTACTTC. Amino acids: CSVVPGETQYF.

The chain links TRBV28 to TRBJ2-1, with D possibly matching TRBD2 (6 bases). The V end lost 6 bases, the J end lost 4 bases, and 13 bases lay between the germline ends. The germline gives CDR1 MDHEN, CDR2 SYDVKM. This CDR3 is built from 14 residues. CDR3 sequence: CASRSTGAYNEQFF. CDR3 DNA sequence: TGTGCCAGCAGGTCGACGGGAGCGTACAATGAGCAGTTCTTC.

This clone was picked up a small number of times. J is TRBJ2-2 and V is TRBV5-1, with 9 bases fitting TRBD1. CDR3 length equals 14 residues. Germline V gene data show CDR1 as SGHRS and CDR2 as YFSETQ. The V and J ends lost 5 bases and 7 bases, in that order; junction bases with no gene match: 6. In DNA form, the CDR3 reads TGCGCCAGCAGTGAACAGGGGGCCAGCGGGGAGCTGTTTTTT. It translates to CASSEQGASGELFF. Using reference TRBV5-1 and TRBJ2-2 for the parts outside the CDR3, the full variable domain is KAGVTQTPRYLIKTRGQQVTLSCSPISGHRSVSWYQQTPGQGLQFLFEYFSETQRNKGNFPGRFSGRQFSNSRSEMNVSTLELGDSALYLCASSEQGASGELFFGEGSRLTVL.

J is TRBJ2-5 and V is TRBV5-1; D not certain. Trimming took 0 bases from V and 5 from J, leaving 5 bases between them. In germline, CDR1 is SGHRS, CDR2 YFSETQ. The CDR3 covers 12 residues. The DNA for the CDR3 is TGCGCCAGCAGCTTGGAATGGGAGACCCAGTACTTC. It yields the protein CASSLEWETQYF.

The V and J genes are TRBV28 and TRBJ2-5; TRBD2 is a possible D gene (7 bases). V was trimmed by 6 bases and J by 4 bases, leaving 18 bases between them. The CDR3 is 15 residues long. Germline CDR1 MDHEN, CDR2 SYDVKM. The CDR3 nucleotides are TGTGCCAGCAGATGGGGGCGGGAGTTCGCAGAGACCCAGTACTTC. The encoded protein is CASRWGREFAETQYF.

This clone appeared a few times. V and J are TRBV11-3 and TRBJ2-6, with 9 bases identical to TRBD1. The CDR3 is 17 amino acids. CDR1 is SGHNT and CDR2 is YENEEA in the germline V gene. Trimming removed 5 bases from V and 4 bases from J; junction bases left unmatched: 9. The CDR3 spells CASSPHRGRPGANVLTF. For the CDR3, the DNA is TGTGCCAGCAGCCCCCACAGGGGGCGCCCCGGGGCCAACGTCCTGACTTTC. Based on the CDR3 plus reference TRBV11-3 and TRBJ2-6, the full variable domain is EAGVVQSPRYKIIEKKQPVAFWCNPISGHNTLYWYLQNLGQGPELLIRYENEEAVDDSQLPKDRFSAERLKGVDSTLKIQPAELGDSAVYLCASSPHRGRPGANVLTFGAGSRLTVL.

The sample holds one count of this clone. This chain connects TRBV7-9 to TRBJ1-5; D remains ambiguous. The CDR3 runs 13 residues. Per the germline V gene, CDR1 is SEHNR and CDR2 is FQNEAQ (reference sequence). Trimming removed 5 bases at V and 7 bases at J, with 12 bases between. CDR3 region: CASSASAGQPQHF. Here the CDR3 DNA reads TGTGCCAGCAGCGCCTCGGCCGGCCAGCCCCAGCATTTT.

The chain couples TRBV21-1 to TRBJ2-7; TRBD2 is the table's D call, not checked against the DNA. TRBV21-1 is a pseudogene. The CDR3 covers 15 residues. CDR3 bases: TGTGCCAGCAGCAAAGTAGAAGACGGGACCTACGAGCAGTACTTC. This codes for CASSKVEDGTYEQYF.